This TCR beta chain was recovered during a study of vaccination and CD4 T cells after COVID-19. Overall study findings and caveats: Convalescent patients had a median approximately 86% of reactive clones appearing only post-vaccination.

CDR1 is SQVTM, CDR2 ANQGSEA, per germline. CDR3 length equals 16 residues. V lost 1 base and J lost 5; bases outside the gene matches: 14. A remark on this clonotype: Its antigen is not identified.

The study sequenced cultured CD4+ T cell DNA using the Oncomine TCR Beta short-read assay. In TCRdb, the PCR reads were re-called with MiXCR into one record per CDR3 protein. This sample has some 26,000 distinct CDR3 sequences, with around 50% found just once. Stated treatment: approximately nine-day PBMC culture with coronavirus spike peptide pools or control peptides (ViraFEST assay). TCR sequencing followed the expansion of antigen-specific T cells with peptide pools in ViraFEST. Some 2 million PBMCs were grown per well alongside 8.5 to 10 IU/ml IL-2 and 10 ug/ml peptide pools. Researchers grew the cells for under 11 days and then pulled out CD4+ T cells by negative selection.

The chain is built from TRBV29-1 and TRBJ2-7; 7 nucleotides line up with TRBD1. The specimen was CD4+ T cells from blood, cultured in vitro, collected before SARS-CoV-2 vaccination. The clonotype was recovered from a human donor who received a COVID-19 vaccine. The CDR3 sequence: CSVEANSRRGIDEQYF. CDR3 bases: TGCAGCGTTGAAGCCAATAGCCGCAGGGGGATTGACGAGCAGTACTTC.